Given below is one T cell receptor (beta chain) in context. As yet, its antigen is unknown. These data originate in a study of CD8+CD57+ T cells in acquired aplastic anemia. The wider study: When averaged, DNA from sorted CD4+ and CD8+ cells came to 2.5 to 4 ug.

The sequenced patients had an expansion of CD8+CD57+ cells seen by flow cytometry. Blood was sampled before the patients had received any therapy. The CDR3 has 12 residues. Germline V lookup: CDR1 SGHDT, CDR2 YYEEEE. V shed 4 bases and J shed 8 bases, with 11 bases lying between them. Profiling of TCR beta VDJ combinations and CDR3 sequences used genomic DNA as template. TCRdb reanalysed the reads using MiXCR and keeps one entry per CDR3 protein. Counted here are 120,000 or so distinct CDR3 sequences, almost 40% occurring once; the ten biggest clones make up 2.6%. Overall study results and limits: The CD8+ Simpson's diversity of patients and controls was not significantly different.

The sequence derives from a human donor with aplastic anemia. The chain uses TRBV5-6 and TRBJ2-3; perhaps TRBD2 as D (6 bases). The source material was sorted CD4+, CD8+, or CD8+CD57+ T cells (not recorded which) from PBMCs. The CDR3 loop is CASSAGEVTQYF. The CDR3 nucleotides read TGTGCCAGCAGCGCCGGGGAGGTTACGCAGTATTTT.